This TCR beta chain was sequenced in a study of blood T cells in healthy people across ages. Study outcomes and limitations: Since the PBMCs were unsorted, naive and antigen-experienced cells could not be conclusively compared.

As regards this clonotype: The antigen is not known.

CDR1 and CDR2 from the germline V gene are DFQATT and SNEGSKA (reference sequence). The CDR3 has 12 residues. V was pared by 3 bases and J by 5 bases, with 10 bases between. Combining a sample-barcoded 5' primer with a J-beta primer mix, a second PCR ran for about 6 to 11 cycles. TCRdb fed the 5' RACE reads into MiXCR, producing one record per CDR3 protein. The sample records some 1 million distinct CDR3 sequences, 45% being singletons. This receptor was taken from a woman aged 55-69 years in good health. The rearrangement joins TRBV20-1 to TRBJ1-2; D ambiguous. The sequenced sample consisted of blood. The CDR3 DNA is TGCAGTGCTAGTAAATTCGGATATGGCTACACCTTC. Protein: CSASKFGYGYTF.